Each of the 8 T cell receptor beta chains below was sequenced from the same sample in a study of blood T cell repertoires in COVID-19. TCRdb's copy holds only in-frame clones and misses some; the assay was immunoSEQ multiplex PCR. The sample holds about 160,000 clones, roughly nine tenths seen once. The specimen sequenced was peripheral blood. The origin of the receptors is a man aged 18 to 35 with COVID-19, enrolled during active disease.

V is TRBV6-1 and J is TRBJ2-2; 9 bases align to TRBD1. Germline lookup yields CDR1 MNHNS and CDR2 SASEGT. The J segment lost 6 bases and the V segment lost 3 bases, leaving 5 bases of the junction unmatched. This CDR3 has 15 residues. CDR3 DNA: TGTGCCAGCAGTGAGACAGGGGGTAGCGCCGGGGAGCTGTTTTTT. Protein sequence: CASSETGGSAGELFF.

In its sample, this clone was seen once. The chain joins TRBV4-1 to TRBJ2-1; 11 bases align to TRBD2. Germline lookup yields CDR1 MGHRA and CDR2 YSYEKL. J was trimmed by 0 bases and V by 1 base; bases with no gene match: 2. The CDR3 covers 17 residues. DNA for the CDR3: TGCGCCAGCAGCCAAGGTGGGACTAGCGGCTCCTACAATGAGCAGTTCTTC. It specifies CASSQGGTSGSYNEQFF.

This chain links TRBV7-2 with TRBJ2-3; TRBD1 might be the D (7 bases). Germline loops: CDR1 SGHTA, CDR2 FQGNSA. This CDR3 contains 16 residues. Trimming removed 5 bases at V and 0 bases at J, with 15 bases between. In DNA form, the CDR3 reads TGTGCCAGCAGCGGATGGAGGGGGCCCAGCACAGATACGCAGTATTTT. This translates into CASSGWRGPSTDTQYF. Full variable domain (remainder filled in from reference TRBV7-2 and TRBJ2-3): GAGVSQSPSNKVTEKGKDVELRCDPISGHTALYWYRQSLGQGLEFLIYFQGNSAPDKSGLPSDRFSAERTGGSVSTLTIQRTQQEDSAVYLCASSGWRGPSTDTQYFGPGTRLTVL.

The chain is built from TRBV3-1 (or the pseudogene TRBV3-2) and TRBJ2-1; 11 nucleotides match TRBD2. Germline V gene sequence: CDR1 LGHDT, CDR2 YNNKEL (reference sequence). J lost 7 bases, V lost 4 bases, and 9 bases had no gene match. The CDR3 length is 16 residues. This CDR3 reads CASSRTGTSGGNEQFF. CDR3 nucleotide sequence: TGTGCCAGCAGCCGCACGGGGACTAGCGGTGGGAATGAGCAGTTCTTC.

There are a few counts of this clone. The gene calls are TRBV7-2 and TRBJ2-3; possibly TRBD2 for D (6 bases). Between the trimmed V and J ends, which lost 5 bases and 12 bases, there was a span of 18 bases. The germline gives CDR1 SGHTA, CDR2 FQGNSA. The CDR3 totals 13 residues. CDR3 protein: CASSPPGGRRQYF. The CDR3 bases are TGTGCCAGCAGCCCCCCCGGGGGTAGACGTCAGTATTTT.

CDR3 in amino acids: CASSLEQGQGSPSYEQYF. The CDR3 DNA sequence: TGTGCCAGCAGCTTGGAACAGGGGCAAGGGTCCCCTAGCTACGAGCAGTACTTC. The chain recombines TRBV5-6 with TRBJ2-7, with 7 bases lining up with TRBD1. Trimming removed 0 bases from V and 3 bases from J; junction bases left unmatched: 15. The germline gives CDR1 SGHDT, CDR2 YYEEEE. The CDR3 runs to 18 residues.

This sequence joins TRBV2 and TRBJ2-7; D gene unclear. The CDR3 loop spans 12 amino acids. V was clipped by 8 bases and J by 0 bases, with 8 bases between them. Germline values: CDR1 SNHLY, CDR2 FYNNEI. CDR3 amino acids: CASLGSSYEQYF. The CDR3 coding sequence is TGTGCCAGCCTCGGGTCCTCCTACGAGCAGTACTTC.

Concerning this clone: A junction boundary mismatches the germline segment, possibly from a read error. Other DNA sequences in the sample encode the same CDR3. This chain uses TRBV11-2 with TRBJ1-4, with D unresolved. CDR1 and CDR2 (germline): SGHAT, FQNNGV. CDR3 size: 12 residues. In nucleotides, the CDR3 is TGTGCCAGCAGCTTAGGTGGTGAAAAACTGCTTTTT. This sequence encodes CASSLGGEKLLF.